One and the same sample provided the 26 T cell receptor beta chains below, sequenced in a study of cytomegalovirus exposure and HLA in healthy donors (dated 2017 in TCRdb). Library preparation was by the immunoSEQ multiplex PCR assay. TCRdb retrieved this table from immuneACCESS and kept in-frame rearrangements only. Not all clones are present; in checked studies, unresolved V genes account for under half, and no reason is known for the remainder. For this sample there are around 120,000 clones; about 82% appear just once. The ten largest make up approximately 4.9% of the sample. Source material: PBMCs. These receptors all stem from a man in his late teens or twenties in good health and CMV-seronegative.

The table lists this clone with a count of one. The chain uses TRBV5-6 and TRBJ1-1; D might be TRBD1 (5 bases). CDR1 SGHDT and CDR2 YYEEEE come from the germline V gene. The CDR3 runs to 14 residues. The V gene lost 0 bases and the J gene lost 7 bases, with 13 bases spanning the gap. CDR3 residues: CASSLEVGHLEAFF. CDR3 DNA sequence: TGTGCCAGCAGCTTGGAGGTGGGGCACCTTGAAGCTTTCTTT.

The chain recombines TRBV6-5 with TRBJ2-7, with TRBD2 matching 9 bases. This CDR3 contains 14 residues. Germline loops: CDR1 MNHEY, CDR2 SVGAGI. V lost 2 bases to trimming and J lost 3 bases; unmatched junction nucleotides: 2. The CDR3 DNA reads as TGTGCCAGCAGTTACGTGCGGGAGGGCTACGAGCAGTACTTC. It encodes CASSYVREGYEQYF.

This chain uses TRBV10-1 with TRBJ1-6, with unresolved D. Deletions cut 0 bases from V and 0 bases from J, with 12 bases between. The V gene's germline CDR1 is WNHNN and CDR2 SYGVQD (reference sequence). CDR3 length: 18 amino acids. CDR3 region: CASSESRRDHSYNSPLHF. The CDR3 coding sequence is TGCGCCAGCAGTGAGTCCCGCCGGGATCACTCCTATAATTCACCCCTCCACTTT.

The chain is built from TRBV14 and TRBJ2-7; 7 bases line up with TRBD1. The CDR3 runs to 14 residues. Germline lookup yields CDR1 SGHDN and CDR2 FVKESK. The ends lost 3 bases at V and 4 bases at J; junction bases unmatched: 6. CDR3 coding DNA: TGTGCCAGCAGCCAGGGGTCAGGGGGTTACGAGCAGTACTTC. This translates into CASSQGSGGYEQYF.

V gene TRBV10-2 combines with J gene TRBJ1-5; D might be TRBD1 (6 bases). The CDR3 is 15 residues long. From germline, CDR1 is WSHSY and CDR2 SAAADI. Trimming shortened V by 1 base and J by 9 bases, and 16 bases separated the two germline ends. Written as DNA, the CDR3 is TGCGCCAGCAGTGAGTGGGGGCGGGCCGGAGGGCCCCAGCATTTT. Translation gives CASSEWGRAGGPQHF.

This rearrangement joins TRBV2 to TRBJ2-3; 12 nucleotides match TRBD2. The CDR3 covers 15 residues. The trim removed 4 bases at V and 5 bases at J, leaving 4 bases unmatched. CDR1 and CDR2 (germline): SNHLY, FYNNEI. CDR3 protein: CASSAGTSGLDTQYF. Written as DNA, the CDR3 is TGTGCCAGCAGTGCTGGGACTAGCGGGTTAGATACGCAGTATTTT.

The V call is TRBV5-4, the J call TRBJ1-1, with D possibly being TRBD1 (6 bases). This CDR3 comprises 14 residues. V lost 4 bases and J 5 bases, leaving 15 bases between the germline ends. Germline loops: CDR1 SGHNT, CDR2 YYREEE (reference sequence). CDR3 loop: CASSRRGGRTEAFF. In DNA, the CDR3 is TGTGCCAGCAGCCGGAGGGGGGGTCGTACTGAAGCTTTCTTT.

The chain uses TRBV19 and TRBJ2-6, with 8 positions matching TRBD1. The CDR3 contains 16 residues. Germline V gene data show CDR1 as LNHDA and CDR2 as SQIVND (reference sequence). The V gene end was trimmed by 5 bases and the J gene end by 2 bases; junction bases not matched to a gene: 5. The CDR3: CASSLRTGTGANVLTF. CDR3 DNA: TGTGCCAGTAGTCTCCGGACAGGGACTGGGGCCAACGTCCTGACTTTC.

This sequence joins TRBV10-1 and TRBJ1-1, with a weak D call TRBD1 (5 bases). CDR1 is WNHNN and CDR2 is SYGVQD in the germline V gene (reference sequence). This CDR3 region has 14 residues. Between the trimmed V and J ends, which lost 2 bases and 4 bases, there was a span of 11 bases. CDR3 sequence (DNA): TGCGCCAGCAGTGAGGTAGTGGGGGGCACTGAAGCTTTCTTT. Translated, it gives CASSEVVGGTEAFF.

This chain joins TRBV10-2 and TRBJ2-3; tentative D call: TRBD2 (6 bases). Per germline, CDR1 WSHSY and CDR2 SAAADI. The CDR3 extends over 14 amino acids. V lost 8 bases and J 2 bases, leaving 14 bases between the germline ends. The chain's CDR3 is CASVSGLITDTQYF. Written as DNA, the CDR3 is TGCGCCAGCGTTAGCGGACTAATCACAGATACGCAGTATTTT.

The chain carries TRBV2 and TRBJ2-3; 14 bases are a match to TRBD2. This CDR3 contains 18 residues. Germline V gene lookup returns CDR1 SNHLY and CDR2 FYNNEI. V lost 6 bases and J lost 2; bases outside the gene matches: 10. CDR3 amino acids: CASRRLAGGPGVTDTQYF. CDR3 nucleotides: TGTGCCAGCAGACGACTAGCGGGGGGGCCGGGAGTCACAGATACGCAGTATTTT.

The chain combines TRBV6-1 with TRBJ1-2; 7 bases fit TRBD1. The germline gives CDR1 MNHNS, CDR2 SASEGT. The CDR3 contains 14 residues. V lost 1 base to trimming and J lost 8 bases; unmatched junction nucleotides: 7. CDR3 sequence (DNA): TGTGCCAGCAGTGAAGGAAGGGCAGGGGGAGGCTACACCTTC. Protein: CASSEGRAGGGYTF.

The rearrangement joins TRBV7-6 to TRBJ2-5, with D possibly matching TRBD2 (7 bases). V lost 1 base and J 5 bases, leaving 14 bases between the germline ends. Germline V gene data show CDR1 as SGHVS and CDR2 as FNYEAQ. This CDR3 is built from 15 residues. CDR3 DNA: TGTGCCAGCAGCTTAGTCGGGGGGCGGGAGGAGACCCAGTACTTC. This gives the protein CASSLVGGREETQYF.

The rearrangement joins TRBV11-2 to TRBJ2-7, with D possibly matching TRBD2 (5 bases). CDR1 is SGHAT and CDR2 is FQNNGV in the germline V gene. V was cut by 4 bases and J by 4 bases, with 17 bases left in between. There are 15 residues in the CDR3. Here the CDR3 DNA reads TGTGCCAGCAGCTCAATCCGGGATTCTTCGTACGAGCAGTACTTC. It translates to CASSSIRDSSYEQYF.

The chain is built from TRBV2 and TRBJ1-3; D gene uncertain. The germline CDR1 and CDR2 sequences are SNHLY and FYNNEI. The CDR3 is made up of 13 amino acids. Deletions cut 6 bases from V and 3 bases from J, with 9 bases between. The CDR3 DNA is TGTGCCAGCAGGAGATATAATGGAAACACCATATATTTT. Translated: CASRRYNGNTIYF.

This chain uses TRBV7-2 with TRBJ2-3; perhaps TRBD2 as D (5 bases). With 2 bases removed from V and 5 bases from J, the gap between germline ends came to 17 bases. CDR1 is SGHTA and CDR2 is FQGNSA in the germline V gene. This CDR3 region has 16 residues. CDR3 in DNA: TGTGCCAGCAGCTTATTAGCTGGGCGGGTCGGAGATACGCAGTATTTT. It specifies CASSLLAGRVGDTQYF. Together with reference TRBV7-2 and TRBJ2-3, the CDR3 gives the full variable domain: GAGVSQSPSNKVTEKGKDVELRCDPISGHTALYWYRQSLGQGLEFLIYFQGNSAPDKSGLPSDRFSAERTGGSVSTLTIQRTQQEDSAVYLCASSLLAGRVGDTQYFGPGTRLTVL.

The chain has TRBV11-2 and TRBJ2-7; a possible D gene is TRBD1 (6 bases). The germline V and J ends were trimmed by 8 bases and 2 bases, with 10 bases remaining between them. Germline V lookup: CDR1 SGHAT, CDR2 FQNNGV. This CDR3 comprises 12 residues. CDR3 residues: CASGGGTYEQYF. CDR3 DNA sequence: TGTGCCAGCGGGGGCGGAACCTACGAGCAGTACTTC.

The chain couples TRBV9 to TRBJ2-3; 11 bases map to TRBD2. Germline CDR1 reads SGDLS; CDR2 reads YYNGEE. The CDR3 loop spans 17 amino acids. Trimming took 0 bases from V and 3 from J; bases not matched to a gene: 6. The CDR3 sequence: CASSVGASGGSTDTQYF. As DNA, the CDR3 is TGTGCCAGCAGCGTAGGGGCTAGCGGGGGGTCGACAGATACGCAGTATTTT.

This clone was observed once. The chain links TRBV29-1 to TRBJ2-1, with D maybe TRBD2 (5 bases). The germline CDR1 and CDR2 sequences are SQVTM and ANQGSEA. Trimming shortened V by 6 bases and J by 0 bases, and 18 bases separated the two germline ends. The CDR3 contains 16 residues. The CDR3 here is CSVVDKRFSSYNEQFF. The CDR3 DNA follows: TGCAGCGTGGTAGATAAGCGGTTCAGCTCCTACAATGAGCAGTTCTTC.

This clone was picked up one time. The rearrangement uses TRBV9 and TRBJ1-2; 7 bases map to TRBD1. Germline V gene lookup returns CDR1 SGDLS and CDR2 YYNGEE. Trimming at V came to 1 base and at J to 2 bases, leaving 8 bases not matched to a gene. The CDR3 sequence is 16 residues long. CDR3 sequence: CASSVTGASPNYGYTF. CDR3 in DNA: TGTGCCAGCAGCGTAACAGGGGCCTCACCGAACTATGGCTACACCTTC.

This rearrangement joins TRBV5-1 to TRBJ2-1; tentatively, D is TRBD1 (6 bases). V lost 4 bases to trimming and J lost 13 bases, with 12 bases between them. The V gene's germline CDR1 is SGHRS and CDR2 YFSETQ. The CDR3 has 11 amino acids. The DNA for the CDR3 is TGCGCCAGCAGCCCGGACAGTGGTCAGTTCTTC. Translated: CASSPDSGQFF.

This chain uses TRBV15 with TRBJ2-5; 10 bases agree with TRBD2. The CDR3 runs to 16 residues. Germline CDR1 and CDR2: LNHNV and YYDKDF (reference sequence). V lost 3 bases to trimming and J lost 5 bases; unmatched junction nucleotides: 9. The CDR3 region has the DNA TGTGCCACCAGCAGCGAAGGAGCGGGGGGGTACGAGACCCAGTACTTC. This translates into CATSSEGAGGYETQYF. Variable domain in full (rest from reference TRBV15 and TRBJ2-5): DAMVIQNPRYQVTQFGKPVTLSCSQTLNHNVMYWYQQKSSQAPKLLFHYYDKDFNNEADTPDNFQSRRPNTSFCFLDIRSPGLGDTAMYLCATSSEGAGGYETQYFGPGTRLLVL.

The V gene is TRBV2, the J gene TRBJ1-1; the D gene is possibly TRBD1 (6 bases). CDR3 length: 16 residues. Germline V lookup: CDR1 SNHLY, CDR2 FYNNEI. Trimming took off 7 bases at V and 6 bases at J, with 24 bases between the two ends. The CDR3 reads CASTERGTVFGAEAFF. In nucleotides, the CDR3 is TGTGCCAGCACGGAAAGGGGGACGGTTTTTGGGGCTGAAGCTTTCTTT.

This clone was seen only a few times. V is TRBV27 and J is TRBJ1-2; D call uncertain. The CDR3 has 13 amino acids. The V gene lost 4 bases and the J gene lost 3 bases, with 9 bases spanning the gap. Germline assignment: CDR1 MNHEY and CDR2 SMNVEV (reference sequence). CDR3 in amino acids: CASSSVSYYGYTF. CDR3 in DNA: TGTGCCAGCAGTTCTGTATCCTACTATGGCTACACCTTC.

The chain carries TRBV7-9 and TRBJ2-7; no firm D call. This CDR3 contains 15 residues. V lost 4 bases, J lost 0 bases, and 13 bases lay in between. Per germline, CDR1 SEHNR and CDR2 FQNEAQ (reference sequence). This CDR3 reads CASSSTASLSYEQYF. CDR3 in DNA: TGTGCCAGCAGCTCAACCGCGTCCCTCTCCTACGAGCAGTACTTC.

The V gene is TRBV19, the J gene TRBJ2-6; a weak D match, TRBD1 (6 bases). Germline V gene lookup returns CDR1 LNHDA and CDR2 SQIVND (reference sequence). V lost 3 bases to trimming and J lost 5 bases, with 20 bases between them. This CDR3 comprises 18 residues. The DNA of the CDR3 is TGTGCCAGTAGTATCGGGACACAGGGATCGATAAGGGCCAACGTCCTGACTTTC. This translates into CASSIGTQGSIRANVLTF.